This T cell receptor (beta chain) was observed in a study of T cells after somatic rescue of genetic block. Germline V gene sequence: CDR1 SGHVS, CDR2 FQNEAQ. The CDR3 sequence is 17 residues long. Trimming removed 4 bases from V and 1 base from J; junction bases left unmatched: 4. Repertoires were generated with immunoSEQ multiplex PCR, while TCRdb's copy carries only in-frame clones and drops some. Of thousands of clones in the sample, roughly four fifths were seen once. The specimen was peripheral blood mononuclear cells (PBMCs). The chain couples TRBV7-8 to TRBJ2-5, with 15 bases fitting TRBD2. This clonotype was sampled from a boy aged 5-17 years. The CDR3 is CASSSRGLAGGQETQYF. The CDR3, as DNA: TGTGCCAGCAGCTCAAGGGGACTAGCGGGAGGCCAAGAGACCCAGTACTTC.